A single TCR beta chain is shown here with its context. Its antigen is unknown. The CDR3 loop spans 11 amino acids. Per the germline V gene, CDR1 is MNHNS and CDR2 is SASEGT. Between the trimmed V and J ends, which lost 5 bases and 10 bases, there was a span of 11 bases. These data originate in a study of T cell repertoires in cytomegalovirus infection. TCRdb ran MiXCR on the reads and lists one entry per CDR3 protein. The profile shows about 55,000 distinct CDR3 sequences, around 18% of them singletons. The genes are TRBV6-1 and TRBJ1-1; the D is unclear. The sample here was CD8+ T cells from cultured PBMCs, taken from culture after CMV antigen stimulation. This TCR derives from a human donor in good health (CMV status not recorded). Some clones in this sample may be carry-over from other donors' samples. CDR3 protein: CASSFGRRAFF. The DNA for the CDR3 is TGTGCCAGCAGTTTCGGGCGTCGAGCTTTCTTT.